This T cell receptor beta chain was sequenced for a study of blood T cell repertoires in COVID-19. Study-level information: Samples representing acute and convalescent COVID-19 were sourced from the United States, Italy and Spain. The cDNA or gDNA used as material had been derived from T cells, B-cell-depleted T cells, or PBMCs.

With 0 bases removed from V and 0 bases from J, the gap between germline ends came to 6 bases. This CDR3 is built from 16 residues. Looked up from germline, CDR1 is MNHEY and CDR2 is SVGAGI. The table came from immunoSEQ multiplex PCR; TCRdb's copy has only in-frame clones and leaves some out. The sample yields about 37,000 clones, approximately 88% seen once. This sequence was found in a human donor in a cohort sampled during active COVID-19. V and J are TRBV6-5 and TRBJ2-6; D is ambiguous. The sequencing sample was made of peripheral blood. CDR3 region: CASSYSRVSGANVLTF. CDR3 coding DNA: TGTGCCAGCAGTTACTCGCGAGTCTCTGGGGCCAACGTCCTGACTTTC.